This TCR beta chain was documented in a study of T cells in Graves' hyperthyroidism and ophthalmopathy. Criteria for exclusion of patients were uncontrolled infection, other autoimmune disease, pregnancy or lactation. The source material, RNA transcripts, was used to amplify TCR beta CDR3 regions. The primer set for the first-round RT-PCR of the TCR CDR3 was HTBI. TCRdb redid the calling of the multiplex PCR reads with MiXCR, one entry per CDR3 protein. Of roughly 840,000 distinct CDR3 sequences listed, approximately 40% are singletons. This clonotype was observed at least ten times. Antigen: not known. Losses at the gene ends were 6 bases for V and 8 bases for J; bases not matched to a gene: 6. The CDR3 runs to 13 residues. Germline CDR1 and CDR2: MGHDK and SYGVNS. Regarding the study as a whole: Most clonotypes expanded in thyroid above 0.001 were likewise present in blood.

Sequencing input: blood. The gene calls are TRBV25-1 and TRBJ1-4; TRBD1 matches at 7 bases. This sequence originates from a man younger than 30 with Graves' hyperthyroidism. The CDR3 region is CASSPTGLEKLFF. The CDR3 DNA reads TGTGCCAGCAGCCCGACAGGGCTAGAAAAACTGTTTTTT.